The 7 T cell receptor beta chains reported below all come from one sample, sequenced in a study of blood T cell repertoires in COVID-19. TCRdb's table, derived via immunoSEQ multiplex PCR, lists solely in-frame clones and lacks some. The sample gives about 230,000 clones, 85% to 90% of which show up once; around a tenth is in the top ten. Input material: peripheral blood. These receptors came from a man aged 45-65 years with COVID-19, enrolled during active disease.

Note on this clone: Distinct nucleotide sequences in the sample also encode this CDR3. V usage is TRBV19 and J usage is TRBJ2-7, with 11 bases matching TRBD1. This CDR3 has 15 amino acids. Germline V lookup: CDR1 LNHDA, CDR2 SQIVND (reference sequence). Unmatched junction bases numbered 8, after V lost 6 bases and J lost 4 bases. The CDR3 loop reads CASSDRDRGSYEQYF. As DNA, the CDR3 is TGTGCCAGTAGCGACCGGGACAGGGGGTCGTACGAGCAGTACTTC.

This clone was observed a handful of times. The V and J genes are TRBV29-1 and TRBJ1-2, with TRBD1 as a possible D gene (5 bases). The CDR3 sequence is 14 residues long. The germline V and J ends were trimmed by 2 bases and 3 bases, with 13 bases remaining between them. The germline gives CDR1 SQVTM, CDR2 ANQGSEA. The CDR3 reads CSVESWEGYYGYTF. CDR3 nucleotide sequence: TGCAGCGTTGAAAGTTGGGAGGGGTACTATGGCTACACCTTC.

The table lists this clone with a few counts. This chain uses TRBV30 with TRBJ1-5, with D uncertain. Germline V CDR1 and CDR2: GTSNPN, SVGIG (reference sequence). The CDR3 consists of 13 residues. Trimming shortened V by 3 bases and J by 0 bases, and 6 bases separated the two germline ends. The CDR3 DNA reads TGTGCCTGGAGCCCCAATAGCAATCAGCCCCAGCATTTT. Its translation is CAWSPNSNQPQHF.

This clone was seen a single time. This chain links TRBV11-2 with TRBJ2-7, with a possible D match to TRBD1 (6 bases). The CDR3 contains 14 residues. CDR1 is SGHAT and CDR2 is FQNNGV in the germline V gene. Trimming removed 2 bases from V and 7 bases from J, with 15 bases in between. CDR3: CASSLRAGVLEQYF. The CDR3 DNA sequence: TGTGCCAGCAGCTTAAGGGCAGGGGTCCTGGAGCAGTACTTC.

The chain uses TRBV6-5 and TRBJ2-5, with 8 bases aligning to TRBD2. V lost 7 bases to trimming and J lost 4 bases; unmatched junction nucleotides: 5. Germline loops: CDR1 MNHEY, CDR2 SVGAGI. CDR3 length: 13 amino acids. The CDR3 spells CASKGLAGETQYF. The DNA of the CDR3 is TGTGCCAGCAAGGGGCTAGCGGGAGAGACCCAGTACTTC.

V and J are TRBV7-8 and TRBJ1-6; D might be TRBD1 (5 bases). Trimming left V 1 base short and J 7 bases short, with 8 bases between. The CDR3 is 14 amino acids. Germline CDR1 reads SGHVS; CDR2 reads FQNEAQ. The CDR3 sequence: CASSLDQGNSPLHF. The CDR3, as DNA: TGTGCCAGCAGCTTAGACCAGGGAAATTCACCCCTCCACTTT. Filled out from reference TRBV7-8 and TRBJ1-6, the complete variable domain reads GAGVSQSPRYKVAKRGQDVALRCDPISGHVSLFWYQQALGQGPEFLTYFQNEAQLDKSGLPSDRFFAERPEGSVSTLKIQRTQQEDSAVYLCASSLDQGNSPLHFGNGTRLTVT.

This sequence joins TRBV27 and TRBJ1-5; D is undetermined. This CDR3 has 13 amino acids. Germline CDR1 is MNHEY and CDR2 is SMNVEV (reference sequence). The V and J ends lost 5 bases and 4 bases respectively, with 9 bases between them. The CDR3 coding sequence is TGTGCCAGCAGTGCCAAACTAAATCAGCCCCAGCATTTT. The encoded protein is CASSAKLNQPQHF.